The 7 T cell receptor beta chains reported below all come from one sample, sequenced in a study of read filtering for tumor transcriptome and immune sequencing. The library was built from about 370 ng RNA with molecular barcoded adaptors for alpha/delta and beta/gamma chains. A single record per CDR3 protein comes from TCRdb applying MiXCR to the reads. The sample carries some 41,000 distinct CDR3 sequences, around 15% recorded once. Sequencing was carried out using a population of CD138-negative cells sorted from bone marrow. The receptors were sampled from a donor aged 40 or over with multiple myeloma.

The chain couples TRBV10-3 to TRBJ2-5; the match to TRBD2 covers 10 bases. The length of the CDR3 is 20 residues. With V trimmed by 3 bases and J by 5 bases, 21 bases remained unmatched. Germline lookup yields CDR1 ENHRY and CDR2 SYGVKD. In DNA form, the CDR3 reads TGTGCCATCAGTGACTCCGGTTTGAGCGGGGGGGAAGGAGAAGGCGAGACCCAGTACTTC. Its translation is CAISDSGLSGGEGEGETQYF.

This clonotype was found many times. This CDR3 is CASSTLAGTSVKQFF. DNA of the CDR3: TGTGCCAGCAGCACTCTAGCGGGGACTTCAGTCAAACAGTTCTTC. This rearrangement joins TRBV6-5 to TRBJ2-1, with 9 nucleotides matching TRBD2. Unmatched junction bases numbered 16, after V lost 6 bases and J lost 13 bases. The CDR3 covers 15 residues. The germline CDR1 and CDR2 sequences are MNHEY and SVGAGI.

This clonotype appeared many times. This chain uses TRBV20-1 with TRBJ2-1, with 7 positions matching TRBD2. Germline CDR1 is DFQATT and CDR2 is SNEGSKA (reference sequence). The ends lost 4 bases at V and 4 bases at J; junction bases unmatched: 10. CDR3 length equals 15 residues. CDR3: CSATPLGGNYNEQFF. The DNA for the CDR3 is TGCAGTGCTACCCCCCTGGGGGGGAATTACAATGAGCAGTTCTTC.

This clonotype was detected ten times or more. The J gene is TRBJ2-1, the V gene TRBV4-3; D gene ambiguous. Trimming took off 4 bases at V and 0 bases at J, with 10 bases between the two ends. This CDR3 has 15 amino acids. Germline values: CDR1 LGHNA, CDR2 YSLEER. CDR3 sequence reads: CASSLQAVSYNEQFF. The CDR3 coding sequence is TGCGCCAGCAGCCTCCAGGCAGTCTCCTACAATGAGCAGTTCTTC.

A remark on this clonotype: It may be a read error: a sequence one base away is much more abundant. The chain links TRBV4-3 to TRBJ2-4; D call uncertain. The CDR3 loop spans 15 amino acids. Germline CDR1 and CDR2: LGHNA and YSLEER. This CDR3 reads CASSQDAQSKNIRYF. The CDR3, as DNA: TGCGCCAGCAGCCAAGACGCTCAGTCAAAAAACATTCGGTACTTC.

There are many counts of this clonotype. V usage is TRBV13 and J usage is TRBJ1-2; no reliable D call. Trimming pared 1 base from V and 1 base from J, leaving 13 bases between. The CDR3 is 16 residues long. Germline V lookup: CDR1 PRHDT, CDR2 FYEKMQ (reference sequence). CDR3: CASSLAVDGDNYGYTF. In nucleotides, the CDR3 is TGTGCCAGCAGCTTAGCGGTGGACGGAGATAACTATGGCTACACCTTC. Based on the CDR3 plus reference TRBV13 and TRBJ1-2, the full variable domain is AAGVIQSPRHLIKEKRETATLKCYPIPRHDTVYWYQQGPGQDPQFLISFYEKMQSDKGSIPDRFSAQQFSDYHSELNMSSLELGDSALYFCASSLAVDGDNYGYTFGSGTRLTVV.

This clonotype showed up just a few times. This chain's CDR3 is CASSQVFGTSGGSTQYF. For the CDR3, the DNA is TGTGCCAGCAGCCAGGTCTTTGGGACTAGCGGGGGCTCTACGCAGTATTTT. V usage is TRBV4-2 and J usage is TRBJ2-3, with 14 bases lining up with TRBD2. The CDR3 extends over 17 amino acids. V lost 3 bases and J lost 8; bases outside the gene matches: 10. Germline values: CDR1 LGHNA, CDR2 YNFKEQ.